This T cell receptor beta chain was recovered during a study of breast tumors, draining lymph nodes, adjacent tissues. The lymph nodes were axillary draining lymph nodes from breast cancer patients. In TCRdb, the multiplex PCR reads were re-called with MiXCR into one record per CDR3 protein. The sample contains under 150,000 distinct CDR3 sequences, more than 20% of which appear only once. This clonotype was detected ten times or more. Its target is not known. The CDR3 totals 15 residues. V lost 4 bases, J lost 0 bases, and 2 bases stayed unmatched. Germline loops: CDR1 LGHDT, CDR2 YNNKEL (reference sequence). General study results and limits: Findings are consistent with lymph node origin and intratumoral expansion of most tumor T cells. Compared with basal-like, luminal-like tumors shared significantly more repertoire with nontumor tissue. Tumor T cell lymph node origin was a supported hypothesis, not proven. Tumors had less TCR diversity than lymph nodes, more than nontumor tissue.

This TCR was recovered from a female donor with breast cancer. Some clones in this sample may be carry-over from other donors' samples. The specimen was axillary lymph node tissue. V is TRBV3-1 and J is TRBJ2-1, with TRBD2 matching over 8 bases. The CDR3 sequence: CASSRGTSSYNEQFF. In nucleotides, the CDR3 is TGTGCCAGCAGCCGCGGGACTAGCTCCTACAATGAGCAGTTCTTC.